The present entry profiles one T cell receptor (beta chain) with its context. Profiled with immunoSEQ multiplex PCR; TCRdb holds only in-frame clones, not every one. The data hold tens of thousands of clones, with approximately 80% observed a single time. Germline V gene data show CDR1 as LNHDA and CDR2 as SQIVND (reference sequence). This CDR3 spans 13 amino acids. With V trimmed by 6 bases and J by 2 bases, 4 bases remained unmatched. The sample comes from a study of blood T cell repertoires in COVID-19. Study in general: The study drew acute and convalescent COVID-19 samples from the United States, Italy and Spain.

Material: peripheral blood. The TCR comes from a man at least 80 years old with active COVID-19. This chain connects TRBV19 to TRBJ2-7, with 7 bases matching TRBD1. CDR3 DNA sequence: TGTGCCAGTAGGCCACAGGGGACCTACGAGCAGTACTTC. Its translation: CASRPQGTYEQYF.